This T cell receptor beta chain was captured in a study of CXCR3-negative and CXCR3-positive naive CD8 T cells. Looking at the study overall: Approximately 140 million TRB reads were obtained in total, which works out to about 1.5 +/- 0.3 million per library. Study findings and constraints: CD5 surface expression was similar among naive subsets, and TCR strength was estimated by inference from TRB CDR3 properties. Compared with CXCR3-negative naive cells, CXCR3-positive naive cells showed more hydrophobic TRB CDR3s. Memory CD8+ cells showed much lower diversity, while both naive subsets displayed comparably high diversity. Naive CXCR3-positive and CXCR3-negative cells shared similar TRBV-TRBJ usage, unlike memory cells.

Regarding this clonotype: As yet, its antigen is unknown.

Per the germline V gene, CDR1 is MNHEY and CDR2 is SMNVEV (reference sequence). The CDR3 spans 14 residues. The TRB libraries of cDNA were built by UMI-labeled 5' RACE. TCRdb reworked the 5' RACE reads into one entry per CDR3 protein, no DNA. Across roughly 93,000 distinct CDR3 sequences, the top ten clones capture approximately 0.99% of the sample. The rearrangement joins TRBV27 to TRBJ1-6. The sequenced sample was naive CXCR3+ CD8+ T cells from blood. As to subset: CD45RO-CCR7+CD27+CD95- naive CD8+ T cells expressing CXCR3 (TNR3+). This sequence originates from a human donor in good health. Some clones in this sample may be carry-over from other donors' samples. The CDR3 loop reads CASSLGIYNSPLHF.